These T cell receptor beta chains were read from a single sample in a study of blood T cell repertoires in COVID-19. Clones were read by immunoSEQ multiplex PCR, and TCRdb kept only the in-frame ones, dropping some. The sample lists a few hundred thousand clones; roughly 90% were seen once. Material: PBMCs or T cells enriched from blood (not recorded which). These TCRs come from a man younger than 30 with acute COVID-19. Each CDR3 is given with its conserved first and last residue. The order of the fields is J gene, V gene, CDR3 protein.

TRBJ2-7,TRBV2,CASSRLAGGLEQYF
TRBJ1-2,TRBV6-5,CASSYGHRNYGYTF
TRBJ2-5,TRBV13,CASSLTGTSGQETQYF
TRBJ2-7,TRBV11-2,CASRRPGLAPYEQYF
TRBJ1-2,TRBV7-2,CASSRGGSERANYGYTF
TRBJ2-5,TRBV29-1,CSVKHRLQETQYF
TRBJ2-3,TRBV2,CASSAGQSSTDTQYF
TRBJ1-4,TRBV30,CAWTGRGIYRNEKLFF
TRBJ2-2,TRBV7-8,CASSLGFRVGEAGELFF
TRBJ2-7,TRBV4-2,CASSPGQGSYEQYF
TRBJ1-4,TRBV28,CASSLDRAANEKLFF
TRBJ2-5,TRBV7-6,CASSLGYETQYF
TRBJ2-5,TRBV14,CASSQQGLGETQYF
TRBJ2-2,TRBV11-2,CASSSVASNTGELFF
TRBJ2-5,TRBV7-3,CASSLMGAGYQETQYF